A single sample is the source of the 24 T cell receptor beta chains below, sequenced in a study of CD8+ T cells in alopecia areata. Regarding treatment: oral pan-JAK inhibitor, 5-10 mg twice daily. RNA extraction was followed by reverse transcription into cDNA, which acted as the sequencing template. Here immunoSEQ multiplex PCR was the method, and the copy in TCRdb shows in-frame clones only, minus some. Seen here are more than 150,000 clones, about half observed once, and the top ten hold over 9.5%. Sequencing used CD8+ T cells sorted from blood, obtained at approximately week 51, from a patient treated with tofacitinib. The source is a human donor with alopecia areata.

This chain connects TRBV29-1 to TRBJ1-4, with D perhaps TRBD1 (5 bases). This CDR3 comprises 12 residues. V shed 6 bases and J shed 3 bases, with 8 bases lying between them. The germline CDR1 and CDR2 sequences are SQVTM and ANQGSEA. The CDR3, as DNA: TGCAGCGTCCGGGACCCTAATGAAAAACTGTTTTTT. Translated, it gives CSVRDPNEKLFF.

In its sample, this clone was seen a few times. J is TRBJ2-5 and V is TRBV30; D not certain. Trimming cost V 0 bases and J 2 bases, with 7 bases left between them. The CDR3 consists of 13 residues. Germline CDR1 is GTSNPN and CDR2 is SVGIG (reference sequence). CDR3: CAWSVPGQETQYF. Here the CDR3 DNA reads TGTGCCTGGAGTGTACCGGGTCAAGAGACCCAGTACTTC. The whole variable domain, remainder taken from reference TRBV30 and TRBJ2-5, is SQTIHQWPATLVQPVGSPLSLECTVEGTSNPNLYWYRQAAGRGLQLLFYSVGIGQISSEVPQNLSASRPQDRQFILSSKKLLLSDSGFYLCAWSVPGQETQYFGPGTRLLVL.

The chain employs TRBV27 and TRBJ1-6, with D perhaps matching TRBD1 (5 bases). CDR1 is MNHEY and CDR2 is SMNVEV in the germline V gene (reference sequence). CDR3 length: 16 residues. The V end lost 0 bases, the J end lost 8 bases, and 14 bases lay between the germline ends. The CDR3 loop is CASSLSGVQPDSPLHF. Here the CDR3 DNA reads TGTGCCAGCAGTTTATCGGGGGTCCAGCCAGATTCACCCCTCCACTTT.

The gene calls are TRBV5-6 and TRBJ1-6; 7 bases fit TRBD1. CDR3 length: 12 amino acids. V was clipped by 5 bases and J by 12 bases; unmatched bases: 5. CDR1 and CDR2 from the germline V gene are SGHDT and YYEEEE. CDR3 amino acids: CASSLTGVPLHF. The CDR3 coding sequence is TGTGCCAGCAGTCTTACAGGGGTACCCCTCCACTTT.

This clone has a handful of counts. The rearrangement joins TRBV9 to TRBJ2-7; perhaps TRBD2 as D (6 bases). There are 16 residues in the CDR3. The germline V and J ends were trimmed by 4 bases and 3 bases, with 20 bases remaining between them. Per germline, CDR1 SGDLS and CDR2 YYNGEE. CDR3 sequence reads: CASSPAGAGKGYEQYF. The CDR3 region has the DNA TGTGCCAGCAGCCCTGCCGGGGCGGGAAAAGGCTACGAGCAGTACTTC.

This chain uses TRBV13 with TRBJ2-7, with D unresolved. V was shortened by 2 bases and J by 4 bases, with 12 bases between the two germline ends. The CDR3 is 14 amino acids. CDR1 and CDR2 from the germline V gene are PRHDT and FYEKMQ (reference sequence). CDR3 sequence reads: CASSLQSLTYEQYF. CDR3 nucleotide sequence: TGTGCCAGCAGCTTACAGAGTTTAACTTACGAGCAGTACTTC.

The J gene is TRBJ1-6, the V gene TRBV5-6; the match to TRBD1 covers 8 bases. The V segment lost 2 bases and the J segment 7 bases; nucleotides outside the gene matches: 11. The length of the CDR3 is 17 residues. Germline CDR1 and CDR2: SGHDT and YYEEEE. The CDR3 bases are TGTGCCAGCAGCTTACCTATGGACAGGGAGGAAAATTCACCCCTCCACTTT. Translation gives CASSLPMDREENSPLHF.

The rearrangement uses TRBV6-5 and TRBJ1-2; tentatively, D is TRBD1 (6 bases). This CDR3 region has 13 residues. Germline CDR1 MNHEY, CDR2 SVGAGI. V lost 7 bases, J lost 3 bases, and 12 bases lay in between. CDR3 loop: CASTGGADYGYTF. CDR3 nucleotides: TGTGCCAGCACCGGGGGGGCGGACTATGGCTACACCTTC.

This clone was counted a few times. V is TRBV6-5 and J is TRBJ2-7; tentative D call: TRBD1 (6 bases). V was trimmed by 7 bases and J by 0 bases, leaving 13 bases between them. Germline V lookup: CDR1 MNHEY, CDR2 SVGAGI. CDR3 size: 14 residues. For the CDR3, the DNA is TGTGCCAGCAATCCGACAGGCAGCTCCTACGAGCAGTACTTC. As protein: CASNPTGSSYEQYF.

This chain connects TRBV29-1 to TRBJ2-1; TRBD1 might be the D (5 bases). V lost 0 bases, J lost 4 bases, and 13 bases lay in between. CDR1 is SQVTM, CDR2 ANQGSEA, per germline. The CDR3 extends over 15 amino acids. The CDR3 loop is CSVEEGQGVYNEQFF. Written as DNA, the CDR3 is TGCAGCGTTGAAGAGGGGCAGGGTGTTTACAATGAGCAGTTCTTC.

The J gene is TRBJ1-1, the V gene TRBV30; possible D gene TRBD1, 5 bases. This CDR3 has 13 amino acids. V was pared by 4 bases and J by 1 base, with 10 bases between. The germline V gene has CDR1 GTSNPN and CDR2 SVGIG (reference sequence). The DNA of the CDR3 is TGTGCCTGGACCGACGGGGGGAACACTGAAGCTTTCTTT. Amino acids: CAWTDGGNTEAFF. The whole variable domain, filled in from reference TRBV30 and TRBJ1-1, reads SQTIHQWPATLVQPVGSPLSLECTVEGTSNPNLYWYRQAAGRGLQLLFYSVGIGQISSEVPQNLSASRPQDRQFILSSKKLLLSDSGFYLCAWTDGGNTEAFFGQGTRLTVV.

The chain joins TRBV30 to TRBJ1-1, with no clear D. There are 13 residues in the CDR3. Germline lookup yields CDR1 GTSNPN and CDR2 SVGIG (reference sequence). V was pared by 0 bases and J by 5 bases, with 10 bases between. The CDR3 nucleotides are TGTGCCTGGAGTGTAATCACTGGGACTGAAGCTTTCTTT. Amino acid sequence: CAWSVITGTEAFF.

The chain combines TRBV7-8 with TRBJ2-7; the D gene is possibly TRBD1 (5 bases). V shed 1 base and J shed 3 bases, with 16 bases lying between them. The CDR3 runs to 16 residues. The germline gives CDR1 SGHVS, CDR2 FQNEAQ. CDR3 DNA: TGTGCCAGCAGCTTAGAGGGTGACAGCGAGAACTACGAGCAGTACTTC. Its protein product is CASSLEGDSENYEQYF.

This clone has a handful of counts. The gene calls are TRBV9 and TRBJ2-7; D gene unclear. The CDR3 loop spans 15 amino acids. Germline lookup yields CDR1 SGDLS and CDR2 YYNGEE. Trimming cost V 0 bases and J 3 bases, with 13 bases left between them. Here the CDR3 DNA reads TGTGCCAGCAGCGTAGCACAAAACTACGTCTACGAGCAGTACTTC. Translating it yields CASSVAQNYVYEQYF.

The chain uses TRBV10-1 and TRBJ1-1; D gene uncertain. Germline V lookup: CDR1 WNHNN, CDR2 SYGVQD (reference sequence). The CDR3 runs 14 residues. Trimming shortened V by 2 bases and J by 4 bases, and 11 bases separated the two germline ends. CDR3 residues: CASSETPKGTEAFF. The CDR3 DNA reads TGCGCCAGCAGTGAGACCCCGAAGGGCACTGAAGCTTTCTTT.

The V call is TRBV27, the J call TRBJ2-1; D is perhaps TRBD1 or TRBD2 (5 bases each). Trimming left V 2 bases short and J 8 bases short, with 7 bases between. The germline V gene has CDR1 MNHEY and CDR2 SMNVEV (reference sequence). The CDR3 is made up of 12 amino acids. CDR3 in DNA: TGTGCCAGCAGTTTACGGGGCCATGAGCAGTTCTTC. This translates into CASSLRGHEQFF.

This clone was recorded a few times. The chain links TRBV25-1 to TRBJ1-6, with D perhaps matching TRBD1 (6 bases). The ends were cut back, 1 base at V and 1 base at J, with 11 bases in the middle. This CDR3 has 17 residues. In germline, CDR1 is MGHDK, CDR2 SYGVNS. The DNA of the CDR3 is TGTGCCAGCAGTGAATTGGGGGCTGGTTCCTATAATTCACCCCTCCACTTT. Protein sequence: CASSELGAGSYNSPLHF.

The J gene is TRBJ2-1, the V gene TRBV27; D remains unclear. The length of the CDR3 is 14 residues. Trimming took 6 bases from V and 0 from J, leaving 9 bases between them. In germline, CDR1 is MNHEY, CDR2 SMNVEV (reference sequence). CDR3 loop: CASRDQRSYNEQFF. In DNA form, the CDR3 reads TGTGCCAGCAGGGACCAACGCTCCTACAATGAGCAGTTCTTC.

This clone occurred a few times. This CDR3 is CASSDRDRGYYGYTF. The CDR3 bases are TGCGCCAGCAGCGACCGGGACAGGGGATACTATGGCTACACCTTC. The genes are TRBV5-1 and TRBJ1-2; 10 positions match TRBD1. Trimming at V came to 4 bases and at J to 3 bases, leaving 6 bases not matched to a gene. CDR1 and CDR2 (germline): SGHRS, YFSETQ. CDR3 length: 15 residues. The full variable domain, in which reference TRBV5-1 and TRBJ1-2 provide the parts outside the CDR3, is KAGVTQTPRYLIKTRGQQVTLSCSPISGHRSVSWYQQTPGQGLQFLFEYFSETQRNKGNFPGRFSGRQFSNSRSEMNVSTLELGDSALYLCASSDRDRGYYGYTFGSGTRLTVV.

The chain carries TRBV19 and TRBJ1-2; unclear D gene. Germline assignment: CDR1 LNHDA and CDR2 SQIVND (reference sequence). Trimming took off 4 bases at V and 7 bases at J, with 7 bases between the two ends. The CDR3 runs 11 residues. CDR3 DNA: TGTGCCAGTAGTAAGTCCCTTGGCTACACCTTC. This translates into CASSKSLGYTF.

This clone was found a few times. The rearrangement uses TRBV4-1 and TRBJ2-5; 8 nucleotides agree with TRBD1. The V segment lost 0 bases and the J segment 5 bases; nucleotides outside the gene matches: 5. In germline, CDR1 is MGHRA, CDR2 YSYEKL. The CDR3 contains 15 residues. DNA of the CDR3: TGCGCCAGCAGCCAAGACCTTAGACAGGGGGAGACCCAGTACTTC. Its protein product is CASSQDLRQGETQYF.

This rearrangement joins TRBV27 to TRBJ2-6; 7 bases map to TRBD2. Germline-derived CDR1 and CDR2 are MNHEY and SMNVEV (reference sequence). CDR3 length: 15 residues. Trimming took 5 bases from V and 4 from J; bases not matched to a gene: 5. The CDR3 sequence: CASSPGRAGANVLTF. CDR3 DNA sequence: TGTGCCAGCAGTCCGGGGAGGGCGGGGGCCAACGTCCTGACTTTC.

This clone has just a few counts. The chain combines TRBV27 with TRBJ2-7; D remains ambiguous. Per the germline V gene, CDR1 is MNHEY and CDR2 is SMNVEV (reference sequence). The germline V and J ends were trimmed by 5 bases and 0 bases, with 17 bases remaining between them. The CDR3 totals 16 residues. The chain's CDR3 is CASSVDQTPSSYEQYF. The CDR3 coding sequence is TGTGCCAGCAGTGTAGACCAGACTCCCAGCTCCTACGAGCAGTACTTC.

This chain uses TRBV5-6 with TRBJ1-1, with D hard to call. V was pared by 2 bases and J by 5 bases, with 7 bases between. CDR1 is SGHDT and CDR2 is YYEEEE in the germline V gene. This CDR3 region has 12 residues. The CDR3 DNA reads as TGTGCCAGCAGCTTCGCAAAGACTGAAGCTTTCTTT. Translation: CASSFAKTEAFF.